Detailed here is one T cell receptor (beta chain). The entry originates in a study of T cells expressing NK-cell markers. Study-wide background: Most of the eight sequenced donors tested HCMV-seropositive; one tested seronegative.

TCRdb re-called the 5' RACE reads and shows each CDR3 protein once, DNA omitted. The sample shows roughly 160,000 distinct CDR3 sequences, and 18% sits with its ten largest clones. CDR3 size: 15 residues. Germline CDR1 and CDR2: SGHTA and FQGTGA. The sequence was obtained from a woman aged 18 to 75 in good health. The chain uses TRBV7-3 and TRBJ2-7; TCRdb proposes TRBD1, but this gene call is untestable without DNA. The sample taken for sequencing was blood T cells: a sorted CD56 or NKG2C T cell subset, CD4+ or CD8+ T cells, or bulk PBMC T cells (not recorded which). This chain's CDR3 is CASSLWPGGDYEQYF.